This TCR beta chain was observed in a study of shared clonotypes between healthy human individuals. Produced via immunoSEQ multiplex PCR; TCRdb's table is partial and in-frame only. The repertoire holds fewer than 600,000 clones, with 75% to 85% as singletons. Germline V gene data show CDR1 as SGHNT and CDR2 as YYREEE (reference sequence). This CDR3 contains 14 residues. V lost 3 bases to trimming and J lost 6 bases; unmatched junction nucleotides: 4. The TCR was taken from a woman in her thirties or forties in good health. Some clones in this sample may be carry-over from other donors' samples. The sample was PBMCs. V is TRBV5-4 and J is TRBJ2-7; 12 bases map to TRBD2. CDR3 protein: CASSWGLAGLEQYF. DNA of the CDR3: TGTGCCAGCAGCTGGGGACTAGCGGGTCTCGAGCAGTACTTC.